The text below deals with one T cell receptor beta chain. Antigen: not known. Trimming took 0 bases from V and 4 from J; bases not matched to a gene: 12. This CDR3 region has 19 residues. Germline V lookup: CDR1 LGHDT, CDR2 YNNKEL (reference sequence). The sample belongs to a study of T cell responses to AZD1222 COVID-19 vaccine. Study-level information: Some second doses came at about 4 weeks and others at about 12 weeks; these were pooled. Findings and caveats of the study: Spike-specific TCR breadth rose after two AZD1222 doses, and depth rose as well.

Method: immunoSEQ multiplex PCR; TCRdb's copy keeps in-frame clones and lacks some. Here the sample spans approximately 110,000 clones, around 90% being singletons. Sequenced here: peripheral blood, sampled on day 0 of AZD1222 vaccination. The chain has TRBV3-1 (or the pseudogene TRBV3-2) and TRBJ2-3, with TRBD2 identical over 11 bases. The clonotype was recovered from an adult in good health. The CDR3 DNA sequence: TGTGCCAGCAGCCAAGATCTTAGCGGGAGGGCCGGTGCCGCAGATACGCAGTATTTT. This codes for CASSQDLSGRAGAADTQYF.